The 10 T cell receptor beta chains reported below all come from one sample, sequenced in a study of response to subunit inactivated influenza vaccine. TCRdb reprocessed the RT-PCR reads via MiXCR and lists one record per CDR3 protein. The sample shows about 570,000 distinct CDR3 sequences, 10% to 15% of them seen only once. The specimen comprised PBMCs from blood, sampled on the day of vaccination. Receptors originate from a man between 45 and 60 years old who received an inactivated influenza vaccine.

The V gene is TRBV14, the J gene TRBJ2-3; 14 nucleotides match TRBD2. The V gene end was trimmed by 2 bases and the J gene end by 4 bases; junction bases not matched to a gene: 17. CDR1 is SGHDN, CDR2 FVKESK, per germline. The CDR3 runs 21 residues. This CDR3 reads CASSQWPQGLAGGPPPDTQYF. DNA of the CDR3: TGTGCCAGCAGCCAATGGCCACAAGGACTAGCGGGAGGCCCCCCGCCAGATACGCAGTATTTT.

This clonotype was detected a few times. The CDR3 here is CASSVESWDIAKNIQYF. As DNA, the CDR3 is TGTGCCAGCAGCGTAGAATCTTGGGACATAGCCAAAAACATTCAGTACTTC. This sequence joins TRBV9 and TRBJ2-4; the D gene is possibly TRBD1 (6 bases). The V end was cut by 0 bases, the J end by 0 bases, with 13 bases between. CDR1 is SGDLS and CDR2 is YYNGEE in the germline V gene. This CDR3 region has 17 residues.

The chain couples TRBV5-8 to TRBJ2-7, with 9 bases fitting TRBD1. There are 13 residues in the CDR3. Germline CDR1 and CDR2: SGHTS and YDEGEE. Trimming removed 9 bases from V and 2 bases from J; junction bases left unmatched: 6. The CDR3 sequence is CATGTGHTYEQYF. CDR3 nucleotides: TGTGCCACCGGGACAGGGCATACCTACGAGCAGTACTTC.

In this sample, this clonotype turned up a few times. The chain employs TRBV9 and TRBJ2-2, with D perhaps TRBD2 (5 bases). The length of the CDR3 is 15 residues. Per the germline V gene, CDR1 is SGDLS and CDR2 is YYNGEE. Between the trimmed V and J ends, which lost 1 base and 2 bases, there was a span of 9 bases. CDR3 sequence reads: CASSVSGLNTGELFF. CDR3 DNA sequence: TGTGCCAGCAGCGTATCAGGACTTAACACCGGGGAGCTGTTTTTT.

The rearrangement links TRBV20-1 to TRBJ1-6; D unclear. The CDR3 contains 12 residues. V dropped 3 bases and J dropped 15 bases, with 15 bases sitting between them. Germline V gene sequence: CDR1 DFQATT, CDR2 SNEGSKA (reference sequence). Here the CDR3 DNA reads TGCAGTGCTAGGATGGGCCGAGGAGGCCTCCACTTT. Translating gives CSARMGRGGLHF.

This clonotype was counted a few times. V usage is TRBV20-1 and J usage is TRBJ1-5, with 8 bases identical to TRBD1. V was clipped by 0 bases and J by 4 bases; unmatched bases: 11. In germline, CDR1 is DFQATT, CDR2 SNEGSKA (reference sequence). The CDR3 runs 17 residues. The CDR3 bases are TGCAGTGCTAGAGATACGAGGACAGGGCTTTTTAATCAGCCCCAGCATTTT. It yields the protein CSARDTRTGLFNQPQHF.

This clonotype was seen ten or more times. The V gene is TRBV5-1, the J gene TRBJ2-4, with 9 positions matching TRBD1. Looked up from germline, CDR1 is SGHRS and CDR2 is YFSETQ. V was clipped by 2 bases and J by 0 bases; unmatched bases: 18. The CDR3 spans 21 residues. The CDR3 DNA follows: TGCGCCAGCAGCTTCGACCCTTTGGGACAGGGACCATTTCTAGCCAAAAACATTCAGTACTTC. Protein: CASSFDPLGQGPFLAKNIQYF.

The rearrangement uses TRBV5-1 and TRBJ2-2; possibly TRBD1 for D (7 bases). V was clipped by 7 bases and J by 4 bases, with 17 bases between them. Germline-derived CDR1 and CDR2 are SGHRS and YFSETQ. CDR3 length: 15 residues. CDR3 bases: TGCGCCAGCCAACCTCCCCAGGGGGGCACCGGGGAGCTGTTTTTT. It codes for CASQPPQGGTGELFF.

The rearrangement uses TRBV20-1 and TRBJ2-1, with 11 bases fitting TRBD1. Germline CDR1 and CDR2: DFQATT and SNEGSKA (reference sequence). This CDR3 is 15 amino acids long. With 6 bases clipped from V and 4 bases from J, the junction kept 8 bases outside the gene matches. CDR3 sequence reads: CSAPSGTGGYNEQFF. CDR3 in DNA: TGCAGTGCCCCCAGCGGGACAGGGGGTTACAATGAGCAGTTCTTC.

In its sample, this clonotype was seen many times. This chain links TRBV4-3 with TRBJ1-3; D not certain. Trimming removed 0 bases from V and 8 bases from J, with 8 bases in between. The V gene's germline CDR1 is LGHNA and CDR2 YSLEER. The CDR3 totals 13 residues. CDR3 residues: CASSQDWGYTIYF. Here the CDR3 DNA reads TGCGCCAGCAGCCAAGATTGGGGATACACCATATATTTT.